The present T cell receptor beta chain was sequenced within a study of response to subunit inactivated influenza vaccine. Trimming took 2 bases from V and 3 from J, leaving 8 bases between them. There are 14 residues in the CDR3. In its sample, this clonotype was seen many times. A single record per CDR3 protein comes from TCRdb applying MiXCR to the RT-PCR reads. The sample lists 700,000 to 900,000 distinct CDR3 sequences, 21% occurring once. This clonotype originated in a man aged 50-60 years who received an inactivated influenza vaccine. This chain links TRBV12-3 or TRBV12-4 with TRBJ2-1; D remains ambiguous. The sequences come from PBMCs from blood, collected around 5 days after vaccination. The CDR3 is CASSLRVRYNEQFF. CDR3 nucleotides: TGTGCCAGCAGTTTAAGGGTTCGCTACAATGAGCAGTTCTTC.